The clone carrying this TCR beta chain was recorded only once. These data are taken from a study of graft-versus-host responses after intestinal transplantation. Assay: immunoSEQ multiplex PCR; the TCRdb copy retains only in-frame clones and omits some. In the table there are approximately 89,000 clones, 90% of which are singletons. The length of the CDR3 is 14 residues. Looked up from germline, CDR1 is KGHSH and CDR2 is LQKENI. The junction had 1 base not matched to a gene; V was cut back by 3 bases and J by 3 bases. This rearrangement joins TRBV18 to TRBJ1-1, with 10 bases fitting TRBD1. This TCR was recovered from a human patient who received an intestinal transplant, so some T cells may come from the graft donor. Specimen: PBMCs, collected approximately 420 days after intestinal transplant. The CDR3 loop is CASSPGQGYTEAFF. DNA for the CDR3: TGTGCCAGCTCACCGGGACAGGGGTACACTGAAGCTTTCTTT.